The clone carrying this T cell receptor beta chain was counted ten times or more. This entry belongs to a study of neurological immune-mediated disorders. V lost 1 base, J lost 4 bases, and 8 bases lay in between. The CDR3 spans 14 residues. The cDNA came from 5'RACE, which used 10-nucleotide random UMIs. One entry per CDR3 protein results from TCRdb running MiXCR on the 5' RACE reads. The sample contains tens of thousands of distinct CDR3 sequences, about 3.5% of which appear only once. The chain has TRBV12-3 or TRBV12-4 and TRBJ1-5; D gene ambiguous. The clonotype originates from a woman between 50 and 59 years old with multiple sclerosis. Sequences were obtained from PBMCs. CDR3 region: CASSLVGVNQPQHF. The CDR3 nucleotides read TGTGCCAGCAGTTTAGTAGGAGTGAATCAGCCCCAGCATTTT.